This TCR beta chain was recorded in a study of blood T cell repertoires in COVID-19. The V and J ends lost 9 bases and 1 base, in that order; junction bases with no gene match: 5. The CDR3 totals 14 residues. Germline V lookup: CDR1 MNHEY, CDR2 SMNVEV (reference sequence). The data were produced by immunoSEQ multiplex PCR, yet TCRdb's version contains in-frame clones alone and is incomplete. The table records roughly 240,000 clones, roughly 88% of them present only once. There are a few counts of this clone. The clonotype originates from a woman aged 50 to 60 who had recovered from COVID-19. Sequenced sample: PBMCs or T cells enriched from blood (not recorded which). V is TRBV27 and J is TRBJ2-3; 9 positions agree with TRBD2. This CDR3 is CASGERGGTDTQYF. Written as DNA, the CDR3 is TGTGCCAGTGGAGAGCGGGGGGGCACAGATACGCAGTATTTT.